Sequencing of this T cell receptor (beta chain) was carried out in a study of shared clonotypes between healthy human individuals. In the study overall: There were three CD4 naive, three CD4 memory, two CD8 naive and one CD8 memory plates per donor. Study results and limitations: Non-shared clonotypes had lower generation probabilities than clonotypes shared by all four sorted-subset donors. The authors sampled blood alone, and tissue repertoires likely differ.

Libraries were prepared by immunoSEQ multiplex PCR; TCRdb keeps only in-frame clonotypes and omits some of them. The table includes more than 1 million clones, around 82% detected once. This CDR3 is built from 16 residues. Trimming took off 2 bases at V and 2 bases at J, with 13 bases between the two ends. Germline V gene lookup returns CDR1 SGHTA and CDR2 FQGNSA. It was into CD45RA+ naive and CD45RA-negative memory subsets that the CD4+ cells were split. About this clone: What it binds is not known.

The sample consisted of memory CD4+ T cells from PBMCs. Subset noted: CD45RA-negative fraction. The receptor was isolated from a man aged 18 to 30 in good health. Some clones in this sample may be carry-over from other donors' samples. The rearrangement joins TRBV7-2 to TRBJ1-3; the D gene is possibly TRBD1 (5 bases). The CDR3 sequence: CASSLYPEGAGNTIYF. The CDR3 region has the DNA TGTGCCAGCAGCTTATACCCCGAAGGGGCTGGAAACACCATATATTTT.